This T cell receptor beta chain was identified during a study of T cell responses to AZD1222 COVID-19 vaccine. Study-wide findings and caveats: Donors were chiefly white British, with a greater number of females, and clonal diversity was perhaps underestimated. Following two doses of AZD1222, Spike-specific TCR breadth and depth rose. Unmutated regions of variants are reportedly targeted by nearly half of spike-specific TCRs. Only 5 or 6 individuals given AZD1222 were seropositive at baseline.

In regard to this clone: Its specificity is not known.

The table came from immunoSEQ multiplex PCR; TCRdb's copy has only in-frame clones and leaves some out. The sample lists over 150,000 clones; approximately 95% were seen once. Germline V gene lookup returns CDR1 SGHRS and CDR2 YFSETQ. Trimming removed 4 bases from V and 5 bases from J; junction bases left unmatched: 11. The CDR3 spans 16 residues. The chain recombines TRBV5-1 with TRBJ1-2, with 10 bases lining up with TRBD1. The sample was peripheral blood, taken 28 days after the second dose of the MenACWY control vaccine. The sequence derives from an adult who received the MenACWY meningococcal vaccine as a control. The CDR3 DNA sequence: TGCGCCAGCAGCAAGGGACAGGGGAGGTCATTATATGGCTACACCTTC. This encodes CASSKGQGRSLYGYTF.